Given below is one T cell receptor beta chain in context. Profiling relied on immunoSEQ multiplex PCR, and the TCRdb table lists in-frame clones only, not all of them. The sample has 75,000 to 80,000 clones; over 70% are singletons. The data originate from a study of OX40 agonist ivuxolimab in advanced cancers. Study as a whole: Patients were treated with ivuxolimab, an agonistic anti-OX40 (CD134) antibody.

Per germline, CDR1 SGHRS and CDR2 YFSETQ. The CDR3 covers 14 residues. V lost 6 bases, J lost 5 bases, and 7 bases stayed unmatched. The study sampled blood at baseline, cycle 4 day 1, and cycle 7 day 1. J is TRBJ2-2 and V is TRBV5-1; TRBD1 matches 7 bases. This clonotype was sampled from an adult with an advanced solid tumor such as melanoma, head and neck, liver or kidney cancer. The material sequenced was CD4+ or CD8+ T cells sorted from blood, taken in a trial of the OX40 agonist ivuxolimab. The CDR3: CASTGTAVTGELFF. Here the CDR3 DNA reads TGCGCCAGCACCGGGACAGCCGTAACCGGGGAGCTGTTTTTT.